Listed below are T cell receptor beta chains from one sample, sequenced in a study of beta chain features in type 1 diabetes. Libraries were prepared by immunoSEQ multiplex PCR; TCRdb keeps only in-frame clonotypes and omits some of them. In the table there are fewer than 650,000 clones, around a sixth of which are singletons. Sequencing was done on a sample of naive CD4+ T cells from blood. These receptors all stem from a man between 18 and 35 years old in good health. Both conserved end residues are part of each CDR3. The order of the fields is clone size, D gene, J gene, V gene, CDR3 DNA, CDR3 protein. A D gene is named only where the DNA matches it firmly. Only some rows state a clone size, as once, few, many or a class for expanded clones.

few TRBD2 TRBJ2-2 TRBV7-7 TGTGCAGCGGGAGGCAACACCGGGGAGCTGTTTTTT CAAGGNTGELFF
- - TRBJ1-5 TRBV28 TGTGCCAGCAGTTTAGGACAGAGCGTCAGGCCCCAGCATTTT CASSLGQSVRPQHF
- - TRBJ1-1 TRBV6-5 TGTGCCAGCAGTAGAAAAGACATGAACACTGAAGCTTTCTTT CASSRKDMNTEAFF
few - TRBJ2-1 TRBV4-3 TGCGCCAGCAGCCAGGGGAGGACTTCCCGCTACAATGAGCAGTTCTTC CASSQGRTSRYNEQFF
few - TRBJ2-1 TRBV11-3 TGTGCCAGCAGCCGTCGGGGAGACAGTGAGCAGTTCTTC CASSRRGDSEQFF
- TRBD1 TRBJ1-2 TRBV9 TGTGCCAGCAGCGTAGAAGCAGGGGGCGTTGGCTACACCTTC CASSVEAGGVGYTF
- - TRBJ1-2 TRBV18 TGTGCCAGCTCAACGAACCAGGGTGACTATGGCTACACCTTC CASSTNQGDYGYTF
few - TRBJ1-2 TRBV19 TGTGCCAGTATCCCTCAGGGGCTTATCTATGGCTACACCTTC CASIPQGLIYGYTF
few - TRBJ1-1 TRBV7-9 TGTGCCAGCAGCTTAAACGGGGTTTGGGACACTGAAGCTTTCTTT CASSLNGVWDTEAFF
few - TRBJ2-3 TRBV7-9 TGTGCCAGCAGCCTGGACAGTAGGGCAGATACGCAGTATTTT CASSLDSRADTQYF
- - TRBJ1-1 TRBV18 TGTGCCAGCTCACCACTGAGGAATACTGAAGCTTTCTTT CASSPLRNTEAFF
- - TRBJ1-1 TRBV29-1 TGCAGCGTTGGTAGGGGAGGAGGGAACACTGAAGCTTTCTTT CSVGRGGGNTEAFF
- - TRBJ2-3 TRBV21-1 TGTGCCAGCAGAGGGGAGGCAGGGGGCACAGATACGCAGTATTTT CASRGEAGGTDTQYF
few - TRBJ1-2 TRBV11-2 TGTGCCAGCAGCTTAGATGGGCGGACTGCTAGTGGCTACACCTTC CASSLDGRTASGYTF
- TRBD1 TRBJ1-5 TRBV7-6 TGTGCCAGCAGCCGCGGACAGGGCCGTTATAGCAATCAGCCCCAGCATTTT CASSRGQGRYSNQPQHF
few - TRBJ1-5 TRBV4-1 TGCGCCAGCAGCCAAGATCTATCCGCCAATCAGCCCCAGCATTTT CASSQDLSANQPQHF
few - TRBJ2-2 TRBV4-3 TGCGCCAGCAGCCAAGGTGGGACTGACCTGAGTGGCGGGGAGCTGTTTTTT CASSQGGTDLSGGELFF
- - TRBJ1-1 TRBV30 TGTGCCTGGAGGGGAGCGAACTCCCTAGCAGCTTTCTTT CAWRGANSLAAFF
- - TRBJ2-6 TRBV19 TGTGCCAGTAGTATCTCCGGGACTGCGAACTCTGGGGCCAACGTCCTGACTTTC CASSISGTANSGANVLTF
- - TRBJ2-7 TRBV2 TGTGCCAGCAACAATCAGGTTCCCTACGAGCAGTACTTC CASNNQVPYEQYF
few - TRBJ2-3 TRBV2 TGTGCCAGCAGACCCTTGGTGGGGGGGCCTGATACGCAGTATTTT CASRPLVGGPDTQYF
few TRBD2 TRBJ2-1 TRBV7-6 TGTGCCAGCAGCTCCCCCCGCGGGAGCTCCTACAATGAGCAGTTCTTC CASSSPRGSSYNEQFF